This T cell receptor (beta chain) was found in a study of blood T cell repertoires in COVID-19. Germline V lookup: CDR1 SGDLS, CDR2 YYNGEE. Trimming left V 0 bases short and J 0 bases short, with 16 bases between. This CDR3 has 18 residues. As originally analysed: Using reference gene primer amplification, nucleated cell counts were estimated. Produced via immunoSEQ multiplex PCR; TCRdb's table is partial and in-frame only. That table gives V, J and clone size, and the DNA gave D and trimming. The sample contains 200,000 to 250,000 clones, 70% to 90% of which appear only once. This receptor was obtained from a man in his 60s with acute or convalescent COVID-19. The sample comprised peripheral blood. V and J are TRBV9 and TRBJ1-3; the D gene is possibly TRBD1 (5 bases). The CDR3: CASSVAGGEGFSGNTIYF. As DNA, the CDR3 is TGTGCCAGCAGCGTAGCCGGGGGAGAGGGCTTCTCTGGAAACACCATATATTTT.